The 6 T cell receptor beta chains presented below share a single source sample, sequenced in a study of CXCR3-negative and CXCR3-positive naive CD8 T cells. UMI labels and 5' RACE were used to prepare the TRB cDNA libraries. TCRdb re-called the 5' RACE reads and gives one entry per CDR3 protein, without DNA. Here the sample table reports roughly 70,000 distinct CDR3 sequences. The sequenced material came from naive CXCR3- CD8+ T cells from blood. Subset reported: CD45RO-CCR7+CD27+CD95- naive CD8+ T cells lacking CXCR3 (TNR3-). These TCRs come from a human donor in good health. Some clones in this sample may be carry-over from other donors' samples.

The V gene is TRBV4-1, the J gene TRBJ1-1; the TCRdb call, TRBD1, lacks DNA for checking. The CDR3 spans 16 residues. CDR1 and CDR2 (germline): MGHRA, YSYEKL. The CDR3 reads CASSLRPPDMNTEAFF.

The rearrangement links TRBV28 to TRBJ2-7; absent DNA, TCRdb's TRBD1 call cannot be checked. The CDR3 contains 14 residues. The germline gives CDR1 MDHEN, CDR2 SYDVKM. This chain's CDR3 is CASSPSGGTYEQYF.

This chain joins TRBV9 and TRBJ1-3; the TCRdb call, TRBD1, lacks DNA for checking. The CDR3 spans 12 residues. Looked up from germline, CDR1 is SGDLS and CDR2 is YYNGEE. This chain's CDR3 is CASSVDEGTIYF.

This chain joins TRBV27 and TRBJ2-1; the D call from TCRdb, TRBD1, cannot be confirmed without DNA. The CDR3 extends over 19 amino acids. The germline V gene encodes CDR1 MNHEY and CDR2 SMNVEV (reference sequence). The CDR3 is CASSLKTGKKTLLYNEQFF.

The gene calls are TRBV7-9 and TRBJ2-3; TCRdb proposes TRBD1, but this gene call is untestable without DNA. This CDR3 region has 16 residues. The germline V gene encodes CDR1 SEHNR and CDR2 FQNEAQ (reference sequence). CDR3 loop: CASSSPDRELTDTQYF.

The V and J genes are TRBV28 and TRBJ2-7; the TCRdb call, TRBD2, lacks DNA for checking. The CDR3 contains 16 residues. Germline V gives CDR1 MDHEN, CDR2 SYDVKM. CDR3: CASSPEGRTMGFEQYF. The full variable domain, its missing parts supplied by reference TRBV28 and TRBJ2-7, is DVKVTQSSRYLVKRTGEKVFLECVQDMDHENMFWYRQDPGLGLRLIYFSYDVKMKEKGDIPEGYSVSREKKERFSLILESASTNQTSMYLCASSPEGRTMGFEQYFGPGTRLTVT.